The T cell receptor beta chain described here comes from a study of blood T cells in healthy people across ages. A second PCR of 7 to 11 cycles used a sample-barcoded 5' primer and a J-beta primer mix. A single record per CDR3 protein comes from TCRdb applying MiXCR to the 5' RACE reads. The sample lists roughly 1.5 million distinct CDR3 sequences, approximately 43% occurring once. There are a few counts of this clonotype. This sequence was found in a woman aged 18-35 years in good health. The sequenced material came from blood.

CDR3 coding DNA: TGTGCCAGCAGCAACACAGGGGCCTGGAGGTATAATTCACCCCTCCACTTT. Amino acid sequence: CASSNTGAWRYNSPLHF. The J gene is TRBJ1-6, the V gene TRBV7-2, with 7 nucleotides matching TRBD1. CDR3 length equals 17 residues. Germline V CDR1 and CDR2: SGHTA, FQGNSA. V shed 5 bases, J shed 4 bases, and the junction held 11 bases outside the gene matches.